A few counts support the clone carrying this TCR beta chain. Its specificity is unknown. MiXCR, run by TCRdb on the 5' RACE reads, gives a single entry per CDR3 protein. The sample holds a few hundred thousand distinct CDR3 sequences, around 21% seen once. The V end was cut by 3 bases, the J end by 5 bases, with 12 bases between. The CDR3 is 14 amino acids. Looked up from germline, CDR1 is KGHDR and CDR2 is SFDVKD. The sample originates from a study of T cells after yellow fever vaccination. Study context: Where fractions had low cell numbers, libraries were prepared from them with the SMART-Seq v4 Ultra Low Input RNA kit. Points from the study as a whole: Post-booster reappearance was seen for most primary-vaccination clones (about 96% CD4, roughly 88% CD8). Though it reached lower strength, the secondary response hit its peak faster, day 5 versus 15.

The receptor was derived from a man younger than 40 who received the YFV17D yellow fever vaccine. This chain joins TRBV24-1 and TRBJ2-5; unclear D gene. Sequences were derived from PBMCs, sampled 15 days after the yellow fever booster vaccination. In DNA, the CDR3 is TGTGCCACCAGTGATGGGGTATCGGACGAGACCCAGTACTTC. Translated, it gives CATSDGVSDETQYF.